The 23 T cell receptor beta chains below come from one sample, sequenced in a study of blood T cell repertoires in COVID-19 (dated by TCRdb to the early 2020s). The library relied on the immunoSEQ multiplex PCR assay. TCRdb's version of the immuneACCESS table is confined to in-frame rearrangements and falls short of the full clone set. An unresolved V gene accounts for under half of the shortfall where checked; the remainder is of unknown origin. The sample records some 260,000 clones, 87% of which are singletons. The leading ten clones occupy 6% to 7% of the sample. The sample taken for sequencing was PBMCs or T cells enriched from blood (not recorded which). These receptor sequences come from a woman aged 25 to 45 with acute COVID-19.

V and J are TRBV5-1 and TRBJ2-1; D gene ambiguous. From germline, CDR1 is SGHRS and CDR2 YFSETQ. The CDR3 is 14 residues long. V was trimmed by 3 bases and J by 5 bases, leaving 12 bases between them. The CDR3: CASSSLGRDNEQFF. The CDR3, as DNA: TGCGCCAGCAGCTCCCTTGGTCGGGACAATGAGCAGTTCTTC.

This clone was counted once. V and J are TRBV20-1 and TRBJ1-5, with TRBD1 matching 7 bases. The length of the CDR3 is 13 residues. The ends lost 4 bases at V and 4 bases at J; junction bases unmatched: 4. CDR1 DFQATT and CDR2 SNEGSKA come from the germline V gene (reference sequence). This CDR3 reads CSAIETGNQPQHF. CDR3 sequence (DNA): TGCAGTGCTATTGAGACAGGGAATCAGCCCCAGCATTTT.

This chain connects TRBV6-5 to TRBJ2-5; 8 bases are shared with TRBD2. Trimming took 6 bases from V and 3 from J; bases not matched to a gene: 6. CDR3 length: 14 amino acids. Germline loops: CDR1 MNHEY, CDR2 SVGAGI. CDR3 sequence reads: CASSPAGGEETQYF. CDR3 bases: TGTGCCAGCAGCCCCGCGGGGGGCGAAGAGACCCAGTACTTC.

V usage is TRBV9 and J usage is TRBJ1-3; D perhaps matches TRBD1 (6 bases). The CDR3 runs 18 residues. Trimming took off 0 bases at V and 2 bases at J, with 18 bases between the two ends. CDR1 SGDLS and CDR2 YYNGEE come from the germline V gene. The CDR3 spells CASSVAPVGGGPGNTIYF. CDR3 coding DNA: TGTGCCAGCAGCGTAGCTCCAGTGGGGGGGGGCCCTGGAAACACCATATATTTT.

This chain connects TRBV14 to TRBJ2-7; tentatively, D is TRBD1 (6 bases). The CDR3 contains 16 residues. V shed 4 bases and J shed 2 bases, with 18 bases lying between them. Germline V gives CDR1 SGHDN, CDR2 FVKESK. CDR3: CASSRPGIEGAYEQYF. CDR3 nucleotides: TGTGCCAGCAGCCGACCCGGGATCGAGGGGGCCTACGAGCAGTACTTC.

V gene TRBV2 combines with J gene TRBJ1-5; 11 bases map to TRBD1. The CDR3 loop spans 14 amino acids. Trimming cost V 6 bases and J 7 bases; bases outside gene matches: 5. Germline-derived CDR1 and CDR2 are SNHLY and FYNNEI. The CDR3 region has the DNA TGTGCCAGCAGGTGGGACAGGGGGGAGCAGCCCCAGCATTTT. Residues: CASRWDRGEQPQHF.

This chain connects TRBV5-6 to TRBJ2-3, with TRBD2 matching over 7 bases. The CDR3 spans 15 residues. CDR1 SGHDT and CDR2 YYEEEE come from the germline V gene. V was clipped by 4 bases and J by 4 bases; unmatched bases: 9. The CDR3 loop is CASSPLGLDADTQYF. DNA of the CDR3: TGTGCCAGCAGCCCCCTCGGACTAGATGCAGATACGCAGTATTTT.

The chain combines TRBV6-5 with TRBJ2-1; a possible D gene is TRBD2 (5 bases). V lost 4 bases and J lost 3, with 10 bases in between. There are 14 residues in the CDR3. CDR1 and CDR2 from the germline V gene are MNHEY and SVGAGI. CDR3 coding DNA: TGTGCCAGCAGTTTTGGAGGTGGCTACAATGAGCAGTTCTTC. Protein product: CASSFGGGYNEQFF.

This clone was picked up one time. The chain couples TRBV9 to TRBJ2-5, with D perhaps matching TRBD1 (6 bases). V was shortened by 4 bases and J by 0 bases, with 13 bases between the two germline ends. The length of the CDR3 is 15 residues. Germline V CDR1 and CDR2: SGDLS, YYNGEE. CDR3 nucleotides: TGTGCCAGCAGCACCGACAGGACCTACCAAGAGACCCAGTACTTC. Encoded protein: CASSTDRTYQETQYF.

V gene TRBV2 combines with J gene TRBJ2-7; 9 nucleotides align to TRBD2. Germline values: CDR1 SNHLY, CDR2 FYNNEI. This CDR3 contains 16 residues. V trimming: 8 bases; J trimming: 1 base; junction bases outside the gene matches: 12. CDR3 coding DNA: TGTGCCAGCCAAGTGGAGGCTAGCGGGGAATCCTACGAGCAGTACTTC. This translates into CASQVEASGESYEQYF.

This clone occurred once. This chain connects TRBV2 to TRBJ2-7, with 8 bases aligning to TRBD1. The CDR3 totals 13 residues. CDR1 SNHLY and CDR2 FYNNEI come from the germline V gene. Losses at the gene ends were 8 bases for V and 6 bases for J; bases not matched to a gene: 9. The CDR3 loop is CASRETGDTEQYF. In DNA, the CDR3 is TGTGCCAGCCGAGAGACAGGGGATACCGAGCAGTACTTC.

This chain joins TRBV6-5 and TRBJ1-5; D possibly corresponds to TRBD1 (6 bases). The CDR3 extends over 14 amino acids. Germline V gene lookup returns CDR1 MNHEY and CDR2 SVGAGI. Trimming cost V 0 bases and J 5 bases, with 8 bases left between them. CDR3 sequence (DNA): TGTGCCAGCAGTTACTCGGCAGGGGATCAGCCCCAGCATTTT. Protein: CASSYSAGDQPQHF.

This sequence joins TRBV1 and TRBJ2-7; TRBD1 reflects the table's D call only, with no check against the DNA. TRBV1 is described as a pseudogene. The CDR3 is 14 residues long. In nucleotides, the CDR3 is TGCACCAGCAGCCGGACAGGGACCCGCTCCGAGCAGTACTTC. Amino acids: CTSSRTGTRSEQYF.

In DNA form, the CDR3 reads TGTGCCAGTTCCACTGTGTCTACGGAGACCCAGTACTTC. Protein: CASSTVSTETQYF. The V and J genes are TRBV18 and TRBJ2-5, with unresolved D. V was shortened by 9 bases and J by 5 bases, with 16 bases between the two germline ends. This CDR3 region has 13 residues. From germline, CDR1 is KGHSH and CDR2 LQKENI. Variable domain in full (rest from reference TRBV18 and TRBJ2-5): NAGVMQNPRHLVRRRGQEARLRCSPMKGHSHVYWYRQLPEEGLKFMVYLQKENIIDESGMPKERFSAEFPKEGPSILRIQQVVRGDSAAYFCASSTVSTETQYFGPGTRLLVL.

This chain joins TRBV29-1 and TRBJ1-2; TRBD1 matches 7 bases. This CDR3 is 11 amino acids long. The ends lost 6 bases at V and 8 bases at J; junction bases unmatched: 6. Germline loops: CDR1 SQVTM, CDR2 ANQGSEA. CDR3 sequence: CSVRTGVGYTF. Here the CDR3 DNA reads TGCAGCGTCCGCACAGGGGTCGGCTACACCTTC.

V and J are TRBV15 and TRBJ2-1; 14 bases match TRBD2. Germline trimming cut 0 bases from V and 2 bases from J; bases unmatched to any gene: 6. The CDR3 is 19 amino acids. The germline V gene encodes CDR1 LNHNV and CDR2 YYDKDF (reference sequence). This CDR3 reads CATSRDFPTSGRAYNEQFF. The DNA for the CDR3 is TGTGCCACCAGCAGAGATTTCCCGACTAGCGGGAGGGCCTACAATGAGCAGTTCTTC.

The chain couples TRBV7-2 to TRBJ2-7; 10 bases are shared with TRBD1. Germline-derived CDR1 and CDR2 are SGHTA and FQGNSA. V gave up 5 bases and J gave up 2 bases; unmatched junction bases: 3. CDR3 length: 14 residues. CDR3 protein: CASSAGTGAYEQYF. The CDR3 DNA follows: TGTGCCAGCAGCGCCGGGACAGGGGCCTACGAGCAGTACTTC.

The chain uses TRBV20-1 and TRBJ2-1, with 8 bases that match TRBD2. Germline V gene sequence: CDR1 DFQATT, CDR2 SNEGSKA (reference sequence). This CDR3 spans 14 amino acids. V was clipped by 3 bases and J by 5 bases; unmatched bases: 6. The CDR3 loop reads CSASRRGDHNEQFF. Written as DNA, the CDR3 is TGCAGTGCTAGTCGGCGGGGGGACCACAATGAGCAGTTCTTC.

This rearrangement joins TRBV11-2 to TRBJ1-2; a weak D match, TRBD1 (6 bases). The CDR3 runs to 15 residues. Trimming removed 1 base from V and 7 bases from J, with 16 bases in between. Germline CDR1 reads SGHAT; CDR2 reads FQNNGV. The CDR3 DNA is TGTGCCAGCAGCTTAGGAACAGGGTTTGATACTGGCTACACCTTC. It specifies CASSLGTGFDTGYTF.

CDR3 in DNA: TGTGCCAGCAGCCAAGATCTTGGAGGACCCTCGGGCGAGCAGTACTTC. Residues: CASSQDLGGPSGEQYF. The gene calls are TRBV4-2 and TRBJ2-7, with D possibly TRBD2 on 5 matching bases. The CDR3 length is 16 residues. Germline-derived CDR1 and CDR2 are LGHNA and YNFKEQ. Trimming left V 0 bases short and J 6 bases short, with 18 bases between.

This chain links TRBV30 with TRBJ2-7, with D maybe TRBD2 (6 bases). Germline V gene lookup returns CDR1 GTSNPN and CDR2 SVGIG (reference sequence). The V end lost 3 bases, the J end lost 5 bases, and 14 bases lay between the germline ends. The CDR3 is 13 amino acids. CDR3 residues: CAWRLEGWHEQYF. DNA for the CDR3: TGTGCCTGGAGATTGGAGGGCTGGCACGAGCAGTACTTC.

The chain employs TRBV11-2 and TRBJ2-3; D is unresolved. The CDR3 has 15 residues. V was pared by 1 base and J by 3 bases, with 11 bases between. CDR1 is SGHAT and CDR2 is FQNNGV in the germline V gene. CDR3 in amino acids: CASSLGLSATDTQYF. CDR3 sequence (DNA): TGTGCCAGCAGCTTAGGACTCTCCGCTACAGATACGCAGTATTTT.

The V call is TRBV11-3, the J call TRBJ1-1; the match to TRBD1 covers 10 bases. There are 17 residues in the CDR3. V shed 1 base and J 11 bases; nucleotides not matched to a gene: 16. Germline loops: CDR1 SGHNT, CDR2 YENEEA. CDR3 region: CASSLVNGQGEKVLAFF. CDR3 bases: TGTGCCAGCAGCTTAGTAAACGGACAGGGGGAGAAGGTCCTCGCTTTCTTT.